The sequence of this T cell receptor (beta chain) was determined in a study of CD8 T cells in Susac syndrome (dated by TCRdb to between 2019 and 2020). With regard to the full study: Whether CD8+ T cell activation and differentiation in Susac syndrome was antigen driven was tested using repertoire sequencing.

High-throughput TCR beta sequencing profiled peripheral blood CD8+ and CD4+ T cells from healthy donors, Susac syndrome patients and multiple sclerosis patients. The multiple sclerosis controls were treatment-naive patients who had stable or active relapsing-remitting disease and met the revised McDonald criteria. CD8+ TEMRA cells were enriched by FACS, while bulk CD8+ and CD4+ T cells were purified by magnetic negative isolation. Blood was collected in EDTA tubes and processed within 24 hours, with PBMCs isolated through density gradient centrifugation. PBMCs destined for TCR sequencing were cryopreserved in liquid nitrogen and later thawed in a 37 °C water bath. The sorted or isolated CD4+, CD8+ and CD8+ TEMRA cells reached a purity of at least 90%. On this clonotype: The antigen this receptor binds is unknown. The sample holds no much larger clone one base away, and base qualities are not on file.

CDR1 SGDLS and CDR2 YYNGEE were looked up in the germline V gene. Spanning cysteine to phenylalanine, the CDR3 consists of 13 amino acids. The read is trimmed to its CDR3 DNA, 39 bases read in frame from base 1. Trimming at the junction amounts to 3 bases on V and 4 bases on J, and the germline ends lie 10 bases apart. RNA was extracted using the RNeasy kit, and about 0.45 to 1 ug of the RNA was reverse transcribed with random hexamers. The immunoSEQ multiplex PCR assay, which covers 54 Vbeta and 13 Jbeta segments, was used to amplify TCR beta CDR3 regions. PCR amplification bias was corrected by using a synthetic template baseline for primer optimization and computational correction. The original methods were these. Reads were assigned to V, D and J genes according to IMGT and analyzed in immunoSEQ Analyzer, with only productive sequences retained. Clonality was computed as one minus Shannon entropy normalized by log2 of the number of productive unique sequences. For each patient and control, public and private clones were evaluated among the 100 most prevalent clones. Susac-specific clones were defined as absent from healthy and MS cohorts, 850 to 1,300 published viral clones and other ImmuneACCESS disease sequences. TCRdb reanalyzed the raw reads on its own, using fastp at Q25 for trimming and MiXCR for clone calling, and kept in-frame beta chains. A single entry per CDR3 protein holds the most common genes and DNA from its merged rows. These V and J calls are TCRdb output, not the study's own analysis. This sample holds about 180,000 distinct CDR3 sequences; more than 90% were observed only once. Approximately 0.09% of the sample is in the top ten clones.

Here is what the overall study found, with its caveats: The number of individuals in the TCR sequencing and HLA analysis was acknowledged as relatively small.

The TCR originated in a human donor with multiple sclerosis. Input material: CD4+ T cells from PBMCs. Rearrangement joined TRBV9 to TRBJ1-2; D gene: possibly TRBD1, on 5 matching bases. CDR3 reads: CASSGYRSYGYTF. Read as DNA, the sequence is TGTGCCAGCAGCGGCTACAGGTCCTATGGCTACACCTTC.